This TCR beta chain was captured by sequencing in a study of blood T cell repertoires in COVID-19. Study-level information: The samples span acute and convalescent COVID-19 from the United States, Italy and Spain.

Original data processing: For nucleated cells, counts were estimated from reference gene primer amplification. Clones were read by immunoSEQ multiplex PCR, and TCRdb kept only the in-frame ones, dropping some. That table supplies the V and J calls and clone size; D and trimming were determined from the DNA. This table holds hundreds of thousands of clones, around 88% found once. The CDR3 totals 13 residues. The J segment lost 4 bases and the V segment lost 6 bases, leaving 5 bases of the junction unmatched. The chain employs TRBV12-3 or TRBV12-4 and TRBJ1-2; 7 bases are shared with TRBD1. The sequenced sample was peripheral blood. This TCR was sampled from a woman between 45 and 60 years old with acute or convalescent COVID-19. The CDR3 region has the DNA TGTGCCAGCAGCGAACAGGGGCTCTATGGCTACACCTTC. This codes for CASSEQGLYGYTF.